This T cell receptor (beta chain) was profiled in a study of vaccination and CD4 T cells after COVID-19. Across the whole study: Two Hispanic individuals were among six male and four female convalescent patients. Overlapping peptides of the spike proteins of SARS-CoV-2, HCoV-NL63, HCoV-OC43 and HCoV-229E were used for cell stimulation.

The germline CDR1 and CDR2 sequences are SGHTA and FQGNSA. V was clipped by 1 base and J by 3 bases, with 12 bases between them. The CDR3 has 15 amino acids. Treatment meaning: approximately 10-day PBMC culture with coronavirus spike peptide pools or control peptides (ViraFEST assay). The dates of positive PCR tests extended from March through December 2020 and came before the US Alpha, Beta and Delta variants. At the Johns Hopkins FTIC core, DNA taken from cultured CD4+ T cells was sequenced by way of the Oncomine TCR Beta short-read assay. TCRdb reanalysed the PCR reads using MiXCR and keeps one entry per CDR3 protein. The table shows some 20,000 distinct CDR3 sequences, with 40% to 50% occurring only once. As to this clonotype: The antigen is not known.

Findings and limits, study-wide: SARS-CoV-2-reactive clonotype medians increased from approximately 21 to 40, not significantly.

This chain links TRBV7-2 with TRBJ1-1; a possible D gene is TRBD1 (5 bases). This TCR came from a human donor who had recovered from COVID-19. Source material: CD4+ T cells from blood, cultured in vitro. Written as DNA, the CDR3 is TGTGCCAGCAGCTTAGTCAGGGACGTATACACTGAAGCTTTCTTT. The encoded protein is CASSLVRDVYTEAFF.